The clone carrying this T cell receptor beta chain was detected once. The antigen is undetermined. The data were taken from a study of OX40 agonist ivuxolimab in advanced cancers. Findings and caveats of the study: Among the least clonally expanded were partial responders at 0.1-3.0 mg/kg. The investigators did not determine what antigen specificity the expanded peripheral T cells had.

In germline, CDR1 is MNHEY, CDR2 SMNVEV (reference sequence). The V segment lost 7 bases and the J segment 1 base; nucleotides outside the gene matches: 12. CDR3 length: 17 amino acids. Sequencing was performed with immunoSEQ multiplex PCR; in TCRdb, only in-frame clones are kept and a portion is missing. The data show around 49,000 clones, roughly 89% seen once. This receptor was identified in an adult with an advanced solid tumor such as melanoma, head and neck, liver or kidney cancer. The sample consisted of CD4+ or CD8+ T cells sorted from blood, taken in a trial of the OX40 agonist ivuxolimab. The genes are TRBV27 and TRBJ2-1; 8 nucleotides line up with TRBD2. CDR3 in DNA: TGTGCCAGCACTCCTCGGGGGGGCCGTGGATCCTACAATGAGCAGTTCTTC. Amino acids: CASTPRGGRGSYNEQFF.